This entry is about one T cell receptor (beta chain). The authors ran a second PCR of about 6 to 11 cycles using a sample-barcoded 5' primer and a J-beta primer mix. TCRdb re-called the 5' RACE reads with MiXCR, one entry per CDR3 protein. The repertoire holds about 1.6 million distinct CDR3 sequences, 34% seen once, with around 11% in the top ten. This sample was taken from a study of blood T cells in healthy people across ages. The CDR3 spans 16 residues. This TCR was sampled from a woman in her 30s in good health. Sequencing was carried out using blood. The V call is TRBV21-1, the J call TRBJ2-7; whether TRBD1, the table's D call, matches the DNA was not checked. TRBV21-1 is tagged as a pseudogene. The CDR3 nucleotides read TGTGCCAGCAGCAAAGGACAGATATCCCCCTTAGGCGAGCAGTACTTC. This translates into CASSKGQISPLGEQYF.